This paragraph covers one TCR beta chain sequence. The target antigen is unknown. From germline, CDR1 is MGHRA and CDR2 YSYEKL. There are 15 residues in the CDR3. V was pared by 4 bases and J by 5 bases, with 17 bases between. This entry belongs to a study of tumor-infiltrating lymphocytes in localized non-small cell lung cancer. Looking at the study overall: Tumor tissue and non-adjacent uninvolved lung came from each patient.

Findings and limits, study-wide: Only some patients had TCR sequencing, depending on available tissue. Each assay used a separate piece of the same tissue. Immunotypes IM1 and IM2 had similar TCR-derived T-cell fractions.

Sequenced by immunoSEQ multiplex PCR; TCRdb stores in-frame clones only, minus some. This table holds 10,000 or so clones, about 80% found once. The genes are TRBV4-1 and TRBJ2-5, with no clear D. The material sequenced was uninvolved lung tissue not adjacent to the tumor. The source is a human donor with non-small cell lung cancer. The CDR3 spells CASSRLTHSRETQYF. The CDR3 DNA reads TGCGCCAGCAGCCGACTGACACATTCTAGGGAGACCCAGTACTTC.